This TCR beta chain derives from a study of cytomegalovirus exposure and HLA in healthy donors. Turning to the study itself: Approximately 190 million T cells yielded 120 million or so unique TCR beta sequences, as an earlier analysis found. Whole-study results and caveats: HLA alleles showed associations with some 17,000 TCR beta sequences in a later analysis, at a 0.05 false discovery rate.

The CDR3 consists of 20 residues. Germline V CDR1 and CDR2: MRHNA, SNTAGT. J was trimmed by 5 bases and V by 2 bases; bases with no gene match: 20. Note on this clone: Its antigen remains unidentified.

As for the donors, each was a healthy bone marrow donor. Vbeta (60) and Jbeta (13) primers were used in the PCR. Sequenced by immunoSEQ multiplex PCR; TCRdb stores in-frame clones only, minus some. Of some 180,000 clones in the sample, 79% were seen once. This sequence joins TRBV6-4 and TRBJ1-1; TRBD1 matches at 10 bases. This receptor was identified in a woman aged 25-40 years in good health and CMV-seropositive. Input material: PBMCs. CDR3: CASSDPTFRDRGLEGTEAFF. For the CDR3, the DNA is TGTGCCAGCAGTGACCCGACTTTCCGGGACAGGGGCCTCGAAGGGACTGAAGCTTTCTTT.